This TCR beta chain emerged from a study of cytomegalovirus exposure and HLA in healthy donors (dated 2017 in TCRdb). Background for the entire study: An earlier analysis of about 560 of the donors reported approximately 260 Gb of sequence data and 117 million unique TCR beta sequences obtained from some 170 million T cells. Around 300 gigabases of sequencing data and tens of millions of unique TCR sequences were included in an early release covering over 600 HLA-typed donors. In a later genetic analysis, genome-wide SNP genotypes for about 65% of the roughly 670 donors were used, and that subset was treated as a discovery cohort. Across some 400 genotyped donors of the cohort, an average of roughly 200,000 unique TCR beta nucleotide sequences per donor were sequenced, and 15% to 20% of those sequences were non-productive. Among the roughly 410 genotyped donors, about 85% belonged to the genetic ancestry cluster associated with self-reported Caucasian donors. Donor age, sex, ethnicity and CMV serostatus were compiled alongside the repertoire data. A separate validation cohort of roughly 120 different subjects was used in addition to the roughly 670-subject first cohort. In an earlier analysis of more than 550 of the donors, high-throughput TCR beta sequencing was used to judge whether each TCR beta V gene segment behaved as functional or pseudogenic. The number of typed donors differed by locus: roughly 620-630 for A, B, C, DRB1 and DQB1; 522 for DQA1; some 590 for DPA1; and roughly 490 for DPB1. Every repertoire in the discovery cohort had been generated on one and the same sequencing platform. The study used immunosequencing to profile the T cell repertoires of around 600 subjects and linked those repertoires to cytomegalovirus serostatus. To predict cytomegalovirus infection status, the study brought together high-throughput TCR immunosequencing, statistical association of individual TCRs with disease status, and machine learning. Because of strong linkage in the cohort, roughly five DR-DQ haplotypes were treated as single units for association and clustering. Rather than using new phenotypic data, the later analysis identified candidate immune exposures from TCR beta sequences and from how often those sequences occurred across donors. A later analysis re-analyzed previously published TCR beta repertoires from 666 donors and added high-resolution HLA genotyping to study TCR occurrence patterns. Both class I and class II loci were covered by HLA typing, at four-digit resolution. The study aimed to test whether cataloging public T cell receptors could reveal signatures of past pathogen exposure.

On this clone itself: The clone's antigen remains unknown. The sample holds no much larger clone one base away, and base qualities are not on file.

The cohort comprised some 680 healthy bone marrow donors. Cohort members were all nominally healthy when sampled, although unrecorded immune exposures were likely present. The donor was CMV seronegative and was included in the group of several hundred seronegative cohort members. A peripheral blood sample was provided by each donor, and peripheral blood mononuclear cells were used for TCR beta sequencing. The Qiagen DNeasy Blood Extraction Kit was used to extract genomic DNA from the blood cell samples. The CDR3 contains 15 residues, cysteine and phenylalanine counted. Just CDR3 DNA is preserved here, 45 bases in frame from base 1. V is pruned by 0 bases and J by 8 bases, leaving 7 bases of the junction without a gene match. Sequences LNHDA (CDR1) and SQIVND (CDR2) are obtained from the germline V gene (reference sequence). The library was made by the immunoSEQ multiplex PCR assay. The multiplex PCR relied on a mix of 60 forward primers for TCR Vbeta segments and 13 reverse primers for TCR Jbeta segments. Amplification of the CDR3 region of rearranged TCR beta genes was performed with a multiplex PCR assay on genomic DNA. The Illumina HiSeq System was used to sequence the amplified TCR beta libraries as 87-base-pair reads. Processing in the source paper ran as follows. A later analysis tallied roughly 78 million unique TCR beta chains across the 666 repertoires, and roughly 11 million of those chains were shared by two or more donors. To remove PCR and sequencing errors, raw reads were error-corrected and collapsed into unique sequences using a nearest-neighbor algorithm that merged closely related sequences. Alignment of CDR3 sequences to IMGT reference sequences was used to assign V, D and J gene segments. For a sequence to be retained, at least a six-nucleotide match to both a V gene segment and a J gene segment was required. A rearrangement counted as productive if the CDR3 had no stop codons and remained in frame with V and J, and every other rearrangement counted as non-productive. CDR3 was defined by IMGT convention, running from the second conserved V-encoded cysteine to the conserved J-encoded phenylalanine. In an earlier analysis of around 570 of the donors, sequences lacking an unambiguous match to a single V gene segment were excluded. An earlier analysis of fewer than 650 of the donors classified V segments as functional when productive rearrangements were above 56.7% and as segregating when the standard deviation between donors was above 5%. A statistical classification framework was developed to diagnose cytomegalovirus status using the catalog of TCR beta chain sequences. In a later analysis, V and J genes were assigned by comparing TCR nucleotide sequences against IMGT/GENE-DB human TR gene sequences. Using the TCRdist pipeline, a later analysis assigned CDR3 sequences along with most-parsimonious VDJ recombination scenarios. In a later analysis, each TCR beta chain was defined by its CDR3 amino acid sequence together with its V-gene family, and reads lacking a unique V-gene family were excluded. In a later analysis, 450 to 600 highly shared, low-generation-probability nucleotide sequences were removed to address suspected cross-contamination and a sequencing artifact. For each public chain, a later analysis derived a clonal expansion index from normalized ranks of inferred template counts within each repertoire. In a later analysis, generation probabilities were computed with a VDJ recombination model fitted to out-of-frame rearrangements, and the resulting probabilities were checked against IGoR. A later analysis scored TCR-TCR, TCR-HLA and TCR-CMV co-occurrence with hypergeometric tests, applying a repertoire-size bias correction to TCR pairs. A later analysis estimated false discovery rates by permuting HLA or CMV assignments 20 times. In a later analysis, co-occurring TCRs were grouped using DBSCAN, and TCRdist sequence similarity was added for clustering within HLA-allele-positive subsets. For co-occurrence clustering, repertoires with fewer than 30,000 or more than 120,000 public chains were excluded, along with 4 to 6 repertoires with anomalous nucleotide sharing. What TCRdb holds here is the immuneACCESS table cut down to in-frame rearrangements. Part of the clones is not present; checked against another copy, under half of the missing clones reflect an unresolved V gene, and the others are unexplained. Clone size and the V and J calls come from that table; the DNA yielded D and trimming. This sample gives roughly 190,000 clones in total; 75% to 85% of them show up just once. Jointly, the top ten make up approximately 2.1% of the sample.

What the study reported, not specific to this receptor: Linkage disequilibrium might explain the correlated functional status among segregating V segments, but an unknown experimental factor could not be ruled out. The 87-base-pair reads could not distinguish some IMGT-functional V segments, including TRBV6-2 and TRBV6-3, so those segments were excluded. In a later genetic analysis, fewer N-insertions in productive TCRs were reported among donors in an Asian-associated ancestry cluster than the roughly 700-donor mean. In an earlier analysis of 587 of the donors, most TCR beta V segments appeared in productive rearrangements about 87% or about 30% of the time, broadly matching IMGT annotations. CMV serostatus was the only immune exposure information available for the cohort. Roughly uniform sequencing depth across donors was assumed in presence/absence analyses, although this assumption may not hold. Because HLA typing was unavailable for some donors at each locus, only the typed subset was used in association tests. In a later genetic analysis, a missense DCLRE1C variant was associated with V-gene and J-gene trimming of TCR beta chains, and the association was replicated in an independent cohort. A group of highly shared sequence variants was considered likely to be a technical artifact of the sequencing pipeline. In a later analysis, TCR association rates were found to vary across HLA loci, with the most associated TCRs seen for DRB1 alleles and the fewest for HLA-C alleles. In vitro tests confirmed that a few of the cytomegalovirus-associated TCR beta chains recognize cytomegalovirus antigens. A further reported finding was that TCR beta sequences accurately predicted the HLA-A and HLA-B alleles for most subjects in the first cohort. Compared with equally common non-associated chains, HLA-associated TCR beta chains in a later analysis were more clonally expanded and had lower generation probabilities. Because counts were too low, roughly 17 rarely observed V segments, including chromosome 9 orphons, were left out of the earlier analysis of about 620 of the donors. Strong co-occurrence of HLA alleles, especially DR and DQ, made assigning TCR associations to individual alleles difficult. Several of the top co-occurrence clusters appeared to be linked to parvovirus B19, influenza, CMV and Epstein-Barr virus, according to a later analysis. The study listed over 150 TCR beta chains as associated with cytomegalovirus. Most CMV-associated TCR beta chains appeared to be HLA-restricted in a later analysis, and the HLA associations seemed to be driven largely by CMV exposure. This cohort had only TCR beta chains sequenced, and the lack of alpha or paired-chain data limited which features could be detected. Most TCR sequences were observed very rarely across donors, whereas some public TCRs were present in many individuals. At a false discovery rate of 0.05, a later analysis linked under 20,000 TCR beta sequences to specific HLA alleles. It was suggested by the authors that the approach could potentially be generalized to other disease states and immunological phenotypes. In both the original and validation cohorts, the classifier was reported to diagnose cytomegalovirus status with high specificity and sensitivity.

The receptor's source is a woman in her forties or fifties in good health and CMV-seronegative. The sequence joins TRBV19 to TRBJ1-5, and 7 junction bases match TRBD1. The sequenced sample consisted of PBMCs. The DNA reads TGTGCCAGTAGTATAGACCCGACAGGGCTTAAGCCCCAGCATTTT. Its product reads: CASSIDPTGLKPQHF.